This T cell receptor (beta chain) stems from a study of shared clonotypes between healthy human individuals. Study information: A donor's plate count was three for CD4 naive and three for CD4 memory; CD8 naive had two and CD8 memory one.

Assay used: immunoSEQ multiplex PCR; TCRdb lists only in-frame clones, some missing. The sample yields about 2.4 million clones, over 85% seen once. The V segment lost 5 bases and the J segment 2 bases; nucleotides outside the gene matches: 10. There are 17 residues in the CDR3. Germline loops: CDR1 SGHTA, CDR2 FQGNSA. This receptor was taken from a man between 18 and 29 years old in good health. Some clones in this sample may be carry-over from other donors' samples. Source material: naive CD4+ T cells from PBMCs. This sample's subset: CD45RA+ positively selected. V is TRBV7-2 and J is TRBJ2-2; TRBD2 matches 8 bases. The CDR3 is CASSPRTSRANTGELFF. The CDR3 nucleotides are TGTGCCAGCAGCCCCCGGACTAGCCGAGCTAACACCGGGGAGCTGTTTTTT. The whole variable domain, filled in from reference TRBV7-2 and TRBJ2-2, reads GAGVSQSPSNKVTEKGKDVELRCDPISGHTALYWYRQSLGQGLEFLIYFQGNSAPDKSGLPSDRFSAERTGGSVSTLTIQRTQQEDSAVYLCASSPRTSRANTGELFFGEGSRLTVL.